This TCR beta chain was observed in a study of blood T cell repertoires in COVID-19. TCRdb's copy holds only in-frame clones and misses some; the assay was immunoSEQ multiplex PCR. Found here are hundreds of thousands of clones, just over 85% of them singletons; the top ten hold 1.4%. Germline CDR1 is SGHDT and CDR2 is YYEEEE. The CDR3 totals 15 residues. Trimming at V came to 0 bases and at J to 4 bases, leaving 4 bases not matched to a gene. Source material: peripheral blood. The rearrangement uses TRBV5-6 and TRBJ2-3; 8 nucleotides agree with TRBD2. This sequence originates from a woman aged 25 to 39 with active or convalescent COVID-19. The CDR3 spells CASSLGSGGSDTQYF. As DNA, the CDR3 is TGTGCCAGCAGCTTGGGCAGCGGGGGTTCAGATACGCAGTATTTT.